The clone carrying this T cell receptor (beta chain) was observed once. The sample originates from a study of blood T cell repertoires in COVID-19. Trimming shortened V by 6 bases and J by 7 bases, and 24 bases separated the two germline ends. The CDR3 is 16 amino acids. CDR1 is MDHEN and CDR2 is SYDVKM in the germline V gene. Clones were sequenced by immunoSEQ multiplex PCR, and TCRdb holds only the in-frame ones, with some missing. The sample has some 340,000 clones, over 80% seen once. The TCR was taken from a woman aged 45 to 65 who had recovered from COVID-19. Sequencing was carried out using PBMCs or T cells enriched from blood (not recorded which). The V gene is TRBV28, the J gene TRBJ2-5, with D perhaps TRBD2 (7 bases). CDR3 region: CASRSMGGGPTGTQYF. CDR3 nucleotide sequence: TGTGCCAGCAGATCCATGGGGGGGGGCCCCACCGGGACCCAGTACTTC.